A single sample is the source of the 18 T cell receptor beta chains below, sequenced in a study of T cells in Graves' hyperthyroidism and ophthalmopathy. Using RNA transcripts as the source, TCR beta CDR3 regions were amplified. The HTBI set primed first-round TCR CDR3 RT-PCR. TCRdb reanalysed the multiplex PCR reads using MiXCR and keeps one entry per CDR3 protein. The sample records under 350,000 distinct CDR3 sequences, around 20% being singletons. The sequencing input was blood. The receptors originated from a woman between 45 and 60 years old with Graves' hyperthyroidism.

Ten or more counts support this clonotype. This chain links TRBV30 with TRBJ1-5; 9 nucleotides agree with TRBD1. CDR3 length: 13 residues. Per the germline V gene, CDR1 is GTSNPN and CDR2 is SVGIG (reference sequence). With 5 bases clipped from V and 6 bases from J, the junction kept 5 bases outside the gene matches. The CDR3 is CAWGDRAGQPQHF. In DNA form, the CDR3 reads TGTGCCTGGGGGGACAGGGCCGGTCAGCCCCAGCATTTT.

The rearrangement uses TRBV7-3 and TRBJ2-1, with a weak D call TRBD1 (5 bases). The germline gives CDR1 SGHTA, CDR2 FQGTGA. Trimming pared 0 bases from V and 1 base from J, leaving 10 bases between. The CDR3 consists of 16 residues. CDR3 sequence reads: CASSLTRGPSYNEQFF. The CDR3, as DNA: TGTGCCAGCAGCTTAACAAGGGGCCCATCCTACAATGAGCAGTTCTTC.

The chain has TRBV10-3 and TRBJ2-1; D is perhaps TRBD1 (5 bases). V was trimmed by 3 bases and J by 1 base, leaving 10 bases between them. CDR1 and CDR2 from the germline V gene are ENHRY and SYGVKD. The CDR3 has 15 residues. DNA of the CDR3: TGTGCCATCAGTGAAACAGGCGCTTCCTACAATGAGCAGTTCTTC. It translates to CAISETGASYNEQFF.

This clonotype was counted between two and nine times. The rearrangement uses TRBV15 and TRBJ2-7; D not certain. This CDR3 is 12 amino acids long. Germline V CDR1 and CDR2: LNHNV, YYDKDF (reference sequence). The ends were cut back, 5 bases at V and 7 bases at J, with 12 bases in the middle. CDR3 nucleotides: TGTGCCACCAGCGGTCCTGAGTGGGAGCAGTACTTC. Protein: CATSGPEWEQYF.

This clonotype was seen ten or more times. This chain uses TRBV28 with TRBJ2-1; TRBD2 matches at 10 bases. V was clipped by 5 bases and J by 7 bases; unmatched bases: 11. The CDR3 is 16 residues long. CDR1 MDHEN and CDR2 SYDVKM come from the germline V gene. CDR3: CASSPRAGGGWNEQFF. CDR3 DNA: TGTGCCAGCAGTCCCAGAGCGGGAGGGGGATGGAATGAGCAGTTCTTC. Based on the CDR3 plus reference TRBV28 and TRBJ2-1, the full variable domain is DVKVTQSSRYLVKRTGEKVFLECVQDMDHENMFWYRQDPGLGLRLIYFSYDVKMKEKGDIPEGYSVSREKKERFSLILESASTNQTSMYLCASSPRAGGGWNEQFFGPGTRLTVL.

This clonotype was picked up many times. V usage is TRBV6-1 and J usage is TRBJ1-6; D gene unclear. With 4 bases removed from V and 0 bases from J, the gap between germline ends came to 10 bases. This CDR3 spans 16 amino acids. Germline V gene sequence: CDR1 MNHNS, CDR2 SASEGT. CDR3 coding DNA: TGTGCCAGCAGTGTTGACGCCAGCTCCTATAATTCACCCCTCCACTTT. It is translated as CASSVDASSYNSPLHF.

The chain recombines TRBV7-2 with TRBJ2-3; 10 nucleotides agree with TRBD1. Looked up from germline, CDR1 is SGHTA and CDR2 is FQGNSA. The V gene end was trimmed by 4 bases and the J gene end by 7 bases; junction bases not matched to a gene: 2. The CDR3 length is 13 residues. In nucleotides, the CDR3 is TGTGCCAGCAGCTGGGACAGGGGCTATACGCAGTATTTT. This translates into CASSWDRGYTQYF.

The chain couples TRBV9 to TRBJ2-1; 13 nucleotides align to TRBD2. The CDR3 has 18 residues. Germline trimming cut 4 bases from V and 7 bases from J; bases unmatched to any gene: 14. Germline assignment: CDR1 SGDLS and CDR2 YYNGEE. The CDR3 is CASSFPGTSGITGNEQFF. The CDR3 DNA reads as TGTGCCAGCAGCTTCCCCGGGACTAGCGGGATTACGGGAAATGAGCAGTTCTTC.

Many counts were recorded for this clonotype. This chain links TRBV28 with TRBJ1-5; a possible D gene is TRBD1 (5 bases). The CDR3 totals 16 residues. Trimming took off 2 bases at V and 2 bases at J, with 13 bases between the two ends. Germline loops: CDR1 MDHEN, CDR2 SYDVKM. CDR3 amino acids: CASSLSGRGGNQPQHF. In nucleotides, the CDR3 is TGTGCCAGCAGTTTAAGCGGAAGAGGGGGCAATCAGCCCCAGCATTTT.

This clonotype was detected ten times or more. This chain connects TRBV28 to TRBJ1-1, with 7 nucleotides matching TRBD1. Germline-derived CDR1 and CDR2 are MDHEN and SYDVKM. J was trimmed by 1 base and V by 8 bases; bases with no gene match: 10. The CDR3 is 15 residues long. The CDR3 DNA is TGTGCCAGCTTACCTCCGGGACAGCCGAACACTGAAGCTTTCTTT. Protein sequence: CASLPPGQPNTEAFF.

The chain links TRBV30 to TRBJ2-3, with 11 bases lining up with TRBD1. The CDR3 has 16 amino acids. Germline values: CDR1 GTSNPN, CDR2 SVGIG (reference sequence). V trimming: 1 base; J trimming: 3 bases; junction bases outside the gene matches: 6. The CDR3 coding sequence is TGTGCCTGGAGTGACCGGGGGACAGGGGGAACAGATACGCAGTATTTT. Translation: CAWSDRGTGGTDTQYF.

In its sample, this clonotype was seen many times. The chain combines TRBV10-3 with TRBJ1-2; 7 nucleotides align to TRBD1. J gave up 2 bases and V 4 bases, and 7 bases lay outside the gene matches. The CDR3 contains 15 residues. Germline CDR1 is ENHRY and CDR2 is SYGVKD. The DNA for the CDR3 is TGTGCCATCAGTGGGGGACAGACTCGGAACTATGGCTACACCTTC. As protein: CAISGGQTRNYGYTF.

The chain joins TRBV3-1 to TRBJ1-3; D unclear. Germline V gives CDR1 LGHDT, CDR2 YNNKEL (reference sequence). The CDR3 has 18 amino acids. The V end lost 0 bases, the J end lost 2 bases, and 17 bases lay between the germline ends. The DNA for the CDR3 is TGTGCCAGCAGCCAAGAAGAGGTCGCTTTAACAGCTGGAAACACCATATATTTT. Encoded protein: CASSQEEVALTAGNTIYF.

This clonotype was detected only a few times. The rearrangement uses TRBV30 and TRBJ2-4, with D unresolved. V gave up 0 bases and J gave up 0 bases, with 6 bases separating them. CDR1 is GTSNPN, CDR2 SVGIG, per germline (reference sequence). The CDR3 has 14 amino acids. Written as DNA, the CDR3 is TGTGCCTGGAGTGTAACCTTAGCCAAAAACATTCAGTACTTC. It is translated as CAWSVTLAKNIQYF.

The chain combines TRBV27 with TRBJ1-1; no clear D. Germline V lookup: CDR1 MNHEY, CDR2 SMNVEV (reference sequence). The CDR3 is 14 amino acids. Trimming cost V 7 bases and J 1 base, with 13 bases left between them. CDR3 in DNA: TGTGCCAGCACTTCTCGAACAGAGAACACTGAAGCTTTCTTT. This encodes CASTSRTENTEAFF.

The chain recombines TRBV7-9 with TRBJ2-3; 11 bases match TRBD2. CDR1 is SEHNR, CDR2 FQNEAQ, per germline (reference sequence). The length of the CDR3 is 15 residues. V dropped 4 bases and J dropped 4; count of bases not matched to a gene: 4. CDR3 amino acids: CASSYTSGSADTQYF. For the CDR3, the DNA is TGTGCCAGCAGCTATACTAGCGGGAGTGCAGATACGCAGTATTTT. Filled out from reference TRBV7-9 and TRBJ2-3, the complete variable domain reads DTGVSQNPRHKITKRGQNVTFRCDPISEHNRLYWYRQTLGQGPEFLTYFQNEAQLEKSRLLSDRFSAERPKGSFSTLEIQRTEQGDSAMYLCASSYTSGSADTQYFGPGTRLTVL.

The rearrangement joins TRBV28 to TRBJ2-7; 9 nucleotides match TRBD2. The CDR3 is 16 amino acids. With V trimmed by 3 bases and J by 7 bases, 13 bases remained unmatched. Germline V CDR1 and CDR2: MDHEN, SYDVKM. In DNA form, the CDR3 reads TGTGCCAGCAGTTTTCCCCAGACTAGCGGCCCTAGAGAGCAGTACTTC. Its translation: CASSFPQTSGPREQYF.

This clonotype was found many times. The chain uses TRBV12-3 or TRBV12-4 and TRBJ2-1; 7 bases map to TRBD2. The V gene end was trimmed by 6 bases and the J gene end by 10 bases; junction bases not matched to a gene: 9. The CDR3 contains 13 residues. The chain's CDR3 is CASRYTSVREQFF. In DNA, the CDR3 is TGTGCCAGCAGGTATACTAGCGTAAGAGAGCAGTTCTTC.